Presented here are 3 T cell receptor beta chains from one specimen sequenced in a study of T cells in Graves' hyperthyroidism and ophthalmopathy. What was amplified from RNA transcripts were TCR beta CDR3 regions. HTBI primers drove first-round RT-PCR of the TCR CDR3. From the multiplex PCR reads, TCRdb called clonotypes with MiXCR, one entry per CDR3 protein. The profile covers 650,000 to 750,000 distinct CDR3 sequences, with 14% appearing a single time and 9.5% to 13% taken by the ten largest. Sample: blood. Every receptor here comes from a woman aged 18-35 years with Graves' hyperthyroidism.

The chain uses TRBV5-5 and TRBJ2-3; a weak D match, TRBD2 (6 bases). The CDR3 consists of 15 residues. V shed 5 bases and J shed 0 bases, with 13 bases lying between them. Germline V gene lookup returns CDR1 SGHKS and CDR2 YYEKEE (reference sequence). CDR3 protein: CASRGRGGSTDTQYF. The DNA of the CDR3 is TGTGCCAGCAGGGGTAGAGGAGGGAGCACAGATACGCAGTATTTT.

CDR3: CASSALGGETQYF. DNA for the CDR3: TGTGCCAGCAGTGCCTTGGGCGGAGAGACCCAGTACTTC. The rearrangement links TRBV9 to TRBJ2-5; D is unresolved. Trimming removed 5 bases at V and 4 bases at J, with 12 bases between. CDR1 is SGDLS, CDR2 YYNGEE, per germline. The CDR3 sequence is 13 residues long.

This chain connects TRBV9 to TRBJ1-5, with D tentatively TRBD1 (5 bases). Germline CDR1 SGDLS, CDR2 YYNGEE. The CDR3 has 15 residues. Trimming removed 4 bases from V and 1 base from J, with 12 bases in between. The CDR3 spells CASSRASGSNQPQHF. CDR3 DNA: TGTGCCAGCAGCAGGGCCTCAGGGAGCAATCAGCCCCAGCATTTT.